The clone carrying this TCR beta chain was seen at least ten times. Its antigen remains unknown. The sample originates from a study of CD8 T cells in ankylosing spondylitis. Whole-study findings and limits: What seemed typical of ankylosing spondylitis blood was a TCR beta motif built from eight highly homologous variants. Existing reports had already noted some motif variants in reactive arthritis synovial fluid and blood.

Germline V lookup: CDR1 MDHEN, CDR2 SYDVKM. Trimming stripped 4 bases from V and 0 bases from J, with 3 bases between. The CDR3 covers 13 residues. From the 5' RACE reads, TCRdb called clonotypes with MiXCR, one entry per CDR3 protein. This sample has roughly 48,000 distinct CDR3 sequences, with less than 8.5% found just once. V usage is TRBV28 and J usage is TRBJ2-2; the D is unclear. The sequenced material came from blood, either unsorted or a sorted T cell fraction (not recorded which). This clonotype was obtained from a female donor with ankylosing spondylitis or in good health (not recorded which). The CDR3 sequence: CASSSPNTGELFF. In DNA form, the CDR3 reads TGTGCCAGCAGTTCACCGAACACCGGGGAGCTGTTTTTT.